This T cell receptor (beta chain) originates from a study of control samples from healthy donors and cancer patients. This table comes from immunoSEQ multiplex PCR, and its TCRdb copy is limited to in-frame clones, with some not included. The sample holds about 160,000 clones, 90% to 95% seen once. The sequence was collected from a middle-aged woman in good health. The sample consisted of blood.

The CDR3 nucleotides read TGCGCCAGCAGCTTGGACCAGGGAAGCCCTGAAGCTTTCTTT. The encoded protein is CASSLDQGSPEAFF. The chain uses TRBV5-1 and TRBJ1-1, with D possibly being TRBD1 (5 bases). In germline, CDR1 is SGHRS, CDR2 YFSETQ. The CDR3 extends over 14 amino acids. Trimming removed 0 bases from V and 6 bases from J, with 12 bases in between.